A selection of T cell receptor beta chains follows, all from one sample in a study of T cells in Graves' hyperthyroidism and ophthalmopathy. One entry per CDR3 protein, called by TCRdb with MiXCR from the multiplex PCR reads. The table has around 300,000 distinct CDR3 sequences, roughly 15% seen once. Sequences were obtained from blood. These receptors all stem from a woman in her thirties or forties with Graves' hyperthyroidism. Each CDR3 is given with its conserved first and last residue. A D gene is named only where the DNA matches it firmly. Rows give clone size only sometimes, using once, few, many, or a class for an expanded clone.

J: TRBJ1-1; D: .; V: TRBV29-1; size: many; CDR3: CSVEGTLYTEAFF; DNA: TGCAGCGTTGAGGGGACGTTGTACACTGAAGCTTTCTTT
J: TRBJ1-2; D: .; V: TRBV6-4; size: .; CDR3: CASSYIGGAGGYTF; DNA: TGTGCCAGCAGTTACATTGGGGGCGCGGGTGGCTACACCTTC
J: TRBJ2-3; D: TRBD1; V: TRBV5-4; size: few; CDR3: CASSPGQGAITDTQYF; DNA: TGTGCCAGCAGCCCCGGCCAGGGGGCGATTACAGATACGCAGTATTTT
J: TRBJ2-3; D: .; V: TRBV3-1; size: many; CDR3: CASSQGAGTDTQYF; DNA: TGTGCCAGCAGCCAAGGGGCAGGCACAGATACGCAGTATTTT
J: TRBJ1-5; D: .; V: TRBV7-8; size: many; CDR3: CASSLVSLANQPQHF; DNA: TGTGCCAGCAGCTTAGTTTCTCTGGCGAATCAGCCCCAGCATTTT
J: TRBJ2-1; D: TRBD2; V: TRBV18; size: few; CDR3: CASSPSTSGANNEQFF; DNA: TGTGCCAGCTCACCATCGACTAGCGGGGCTAACAATGAGCAGTTCTTC
J: TRBJ2-7; D: .; V: TRBV20-1; size: many; CDR3: CSASLGTVSYEQYF; DNA: TGCAGTGCTAGTCTGGGAACTGTTTCCTACGAGCAGTACTTC
J: TRBJ2-7; D: TRBD2; V: TRBV7-2; size: many; CDR3: CASSTGTRRVEQYF; DNA: TGTGCCAGCAGCACCGGGACTAGAAGGGTCGAGCAGTACTTC
J: TRBJ2-7; D: TRBD1; V: TRBV28; size: many; CDR3: CASSPWGQGAFYEQYF; DNA: TGTGCCAGCAGTCCCTGGGGACAGGGGGCGTTCTACGAGCAGTACTTC
J: TRBJ2-5; D: .; V: TRBV6-2/TRBV6-3; size: few; CDR3: CASRYRLRGWETQYF; DNA: TGTGCCAGCAGGTATCGACTCAGAGGATGGGAGACCCAGTACTTC
J: TRBJ1-5; D: .; V: TRBV11-2; size: many; CDR3: CASSLDREGPQHF; DNA: TGTGCCAGCAGCTTAGACAGGGAAGGGCCCCAGCATTTT
J: TRBJ1-6; D: .; V: TRBV6-5; size: .; CDR3: CASSYSPRGNNSPLHF; DNA: TGTGCCAGCAGTTACTCCCCAAGAGGGAATAATTCACCCCTCCACTTT
J: TRBJ1-2; D: TRBD1; V: TRBV28; size: many; CDR3: CASSFQGADGYTF; DNA: TGTGCCAGCAGTTTCCAGGGGGCAGATGGCTACACCTTC
J: TRBJ1-4; D: TRBD1; V: TRBV2; size: many; CDR3: CASSPGQGSGKLFF; DNA: TGTGCCAGCAGTCCGGGACAGGGGTCTGGAAAACTGTTTTTT
J: TRBJ2-5; D: TRBD2; V: TRBV11-2; size: many; CDR3: CASSLNTGTSGTQYF; DNA: TGTGCCAGCAGCTTAAATACCGGGACTAGCGGGACCCAGTACTTC
J: TRBJ2-1; D: .; V: TRBV5-1; size: many; CDR3: CASSRGGSSYNEQFF; DNA: TGTGCCAGCAGTAGAGGAGGCAGCTCCTACAATGAGCAGTTCTTC
J: TRBJ2-3; D: .; V: TRBV11-3; size: few; CDR3: CASSLRSGSPEEYF; DNA: TGTGCCAGCAGCTTAAGATCGGGGAGCCCAGAGGAGTATTTT
J: TRBJ2-4; D: TRBD2; V: TRBV30; size: many; CDR3: CAWSLSSGRNIQYF; DNA: TGTGCCTGGAGTCTCTCTAGCGGGAGAAACATTCAGTACTTC
J: TRBJ1-4; D: .; V: TRBV10-3; size: .; CDR3: CAISDPGRPNEKLFF; DNA: TGTGCCATCAGTGATCCCGGCAGACCTAATGAAAAACTGTTTTTT
J: TRBJ1-1; D: .; V: TRBV14; size: few; CDR3: CASSHITDYTEAFF; DNA: TGTGCCAGCAGCCACATTACAGATTACACTGAAGCTTTCTTT
J: TRBJ1-1; D: TRBD1; V: TRBV2; size: many; CDR3: CASSGGGYTEAFF; DNA: TGTGCCAGCAGTGGAGGGGGCTACACTGAAGCTTTCTTT
J: TRBJ2-1; D: TRBD2; V: TRBV7-9; size: many; CDR3: CASSPSGGAGGLGEQFF; DNA: TGTGCCAGCAGCCCCTCCGGAGGAGCGGGAGGGCTCGGTGAGCAGTTCTTC
J: TRBJ1-1; D: .; V: TRBV12-3/TRBV12-4; size: many; CDR3: CASGIQGVTEAFF; DNA: TGTGCCAGCGGTATACAGGGTGTCACTGAAGCTTTCTTT
J: TRBJ1-3; D: .; V: TRBV28; size: many; CDR3: CASSPPSSGNTIYF; DNA: TGTGCCAGCAGTCCACCAAGCTCTGGAAACACCATATATTTT
J: TRBJ2-3; D: .; V: TRBV6-1; size: many; CDR3: CASSEYGTDPPDTQYF; DNA: TGTGCCAGCAGTGAATACGGGACTGACCCACCAGATACGCAGTATTTT
J: TRBJ2-3; D: TRBD2; V: TRBV20-1; size: .; CDR3: CSARIAGVGTDTQYF; DNA: TGCAGTGCTAGGATAGCGGGAGTTGGGACAGATACGCAGTATTTT
J: TRBJ1-1; D: TRBD1; V: TRBV10-3; size: many; CDR3: CAITDTGGDTEAFF; DNA: TGTGCCATCACCGATACAGGGGGTGACACTGAAGCTTTCTTT
J: TRBJ2-3; D: .; V: TRBV7-9; size: many; CDR3: CASSPSTPTDTQYF; DNA: TGTGCCAGCAGCCCCTCTACCCCCACAGATACGCAGTATTTT
J: TRBJ2-7; D: TRBD2; V: TRBV28; size: many; CDR3: CASSSSGESSYEQYF; DNA: TGTGCCAGCAGCTCCAGCGGGGAAAGCTCCTACGAGCAGTACTTC
J: TRBJ1-1; D: TRBD1; V: TRBV15; size: many; CDR3: CTTSTQGGIGTEAFF; DNA: TGTACCACCAGTACGCAGGGGGGGATCGGAACTGAAGCTTTCTTT
J: TRBJ2-3; D: TRBD2; V: TRBV20-1; size: many; CDR3: CSARGGLADWFTDTQYF; DNA: TGCAGTGCTAGGGGAGGACTAGCGGATTGGTTCACAGATACGCAGTATTTT
J: TRBJ2-7; D: .; V: TRBV20-1; size: many; CDR3: CSARDSLVRDTNYEQYF; DNA: TGCAGTGCTAGAGATTCGCTAGTAAGGGACACGAACTACGAGCAGTACTTC
J: TRBJ1-2; D: .; V: TRBV11-2; size: many; CDR3: CASSPLTGPAGGYTF; DNA: TGTGCCAGCAGCCCCCTCACAGGGCCGGCTGGGGGCTACACCTTC
J: TRBJ1-1; D: TRBD1; V: TRBV5-1; size: few; CDR3: CASSLRDRVGAEAFF; DNA: TGCGCCAGCAGCTTGCGCGACAGGGTGGGGGCTGAAGCTTTCTTT
J: TRBJ1-5; D: .; V: TRBV5-8; size: many; CDR3: CASSLAFGPFNQPQHF; DNA: TGTGCCAGCAGCCTAGCGTTCGGACCTTTCAATCAGCCCCAGCATTTT
J: TRBJ2-2; D: .; V: TRBV6-1; size: many; CDR3: CASSVTTGELFF; DNA: TGTGCCAGCAGTGTGACTACCGGGGAGCTGTTTTTT
J: TRBJ2-5; D: TRBD1; V: TRBV3-1; size: many; CDR3: CASSLGQGGRETQYF; DNA: TGTGCCAGCAGCTTAGGACAGGGTGGTAGGGAGACCCAGTACTTC
J: TRBJ2-3; D: .; V: TRBV14; size: .; CDR3: CASSQMVTDTQYF; DNA: TGTGCCAGCAGCCAAATGGTCACGGATACGCAGTATTTT
J: TRBJ1-2; D: .; V: TRBV20-1; size: many; CDR3: CSARGPGGYTF; DNA: TGCAGTGCTAGAGGGCCCGGTGGCTACACCTTC
J: TRBJ2-1; D: TRBD2; V: TRBV20-1; size: .; CDR3: CSASVAGGSNEQFF; DNA: TGCAGTGCTAGCGTAGCGGGAGGTTCAAATGAGCAGTTCTTC
J: TRBJ1-4; D: .; V: TRBV12-3/TRBV12-4; size: many; CDR3: CASSGDGATNEKLFF; DNA: TGTGCCAGCAGTGGGGACGGGGCAACTAATGAAAAACTGTTTTTT
J: TRBJ2-7; D: TRBD1; V: TRBV6-1; size: .; CDR3: CASTSRTGYEQYF; DNA: TGTGCCAGCACCTCTCGGACAGGTTACGAGCAGTACTTC
J: TRBJ2-3; D: TRBD2; V: TRBV11-1; size: many; CDR3: CASSLSGSRADTQYF; DNA: TGTGCCAGCAGCTTAAGCGGGAGTCGCGCAGATACGCAGTATTTT
J: TRBJ2-7; D: .; V: TRBV11-2; size: few; CDR3: CASSLVRGVTHEQYF; DNA: TGTGCCAGCAGCTTAGTCCGCGGGGTGACCCACGAGCAGTACTTC
J: TRBJ2-5; D: .; V: TRBV20-1; size: .; CDR3: CSARTGQSQETQYF; DNA: TGCAGTGCTAGAACGGGACAAAGCCAAGAGACCCAGTACTTC
J: TRBJ2-3; D: .; V: TRBV5-1; size: many; CDR3: CASSFVLRSSTDTQYF; DNA: TGCGCCAGCAGCTTCGTACTGAGGAGTAGCACAGATACGCAGTATTTT
J: TRBJ1-5; D: .; V: TRBV9; size: many; CDR3: CASTQGNSNQPQHF; DNA: TGTGCCAGCACCCAAGGGAATAGCAATCAGCCCCAGCATTTT
J: TRBJ2-1; D: .; V: TRBV28; size: many; CDR3: CASSLRTQTYNEQFF; DNA: TGTGCCAGCAGTCTCCGGACGCAGACCTACAATGAGCAGTTCTTC
J: TRBJ1-2; D: TRBD1; V: TRBV27; size: few; CDR3: CASSLWPGTGGSGYTF; DNA: TGTGCCAGCAGTTTGTGGCCCGGGACAGGGGGTAGTGGCTACACCTTC
J: TRBJ2-7; D: .; V: TRBV18; size: many; CDR3: CASSPGDEQYF; DNA: TGTGCCAGCTCACCTGGCGACGAGCAGTACTTC
J: TRBJ2-5; D: TRBD1; V: TRBV11-3; size: many; CDR3: CASSLSSWGQDWETQYF; DNA: TGTGCCAGCAGCTTATCCTCCTGGGGACAGGATTGGGAGACCCAGTACTTC
J: TRBJ1-3; D: .; V: TRBV7-2; size: many; CDR3: CASSVAGGSGNTIYF; DNA: TGTGCCAGCAGCGTAGCGGGGGGCTCTGGAAACACCATATATTTT